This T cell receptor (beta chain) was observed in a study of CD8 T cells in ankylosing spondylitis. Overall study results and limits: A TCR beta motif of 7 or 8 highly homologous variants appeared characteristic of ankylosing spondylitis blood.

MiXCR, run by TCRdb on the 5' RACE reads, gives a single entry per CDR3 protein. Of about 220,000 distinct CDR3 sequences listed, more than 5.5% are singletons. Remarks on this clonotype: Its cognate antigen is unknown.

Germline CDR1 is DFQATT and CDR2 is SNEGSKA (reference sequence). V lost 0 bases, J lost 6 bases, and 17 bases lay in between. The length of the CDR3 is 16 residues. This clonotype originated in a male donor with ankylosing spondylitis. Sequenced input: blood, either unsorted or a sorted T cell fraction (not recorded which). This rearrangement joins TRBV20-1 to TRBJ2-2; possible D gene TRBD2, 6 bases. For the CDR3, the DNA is TGCAGTGCTAGAGATGGGGGACTCCTCCAAGCCGGGGAGCTGTTTTTT. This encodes CSARDGGLLQAGELFF.